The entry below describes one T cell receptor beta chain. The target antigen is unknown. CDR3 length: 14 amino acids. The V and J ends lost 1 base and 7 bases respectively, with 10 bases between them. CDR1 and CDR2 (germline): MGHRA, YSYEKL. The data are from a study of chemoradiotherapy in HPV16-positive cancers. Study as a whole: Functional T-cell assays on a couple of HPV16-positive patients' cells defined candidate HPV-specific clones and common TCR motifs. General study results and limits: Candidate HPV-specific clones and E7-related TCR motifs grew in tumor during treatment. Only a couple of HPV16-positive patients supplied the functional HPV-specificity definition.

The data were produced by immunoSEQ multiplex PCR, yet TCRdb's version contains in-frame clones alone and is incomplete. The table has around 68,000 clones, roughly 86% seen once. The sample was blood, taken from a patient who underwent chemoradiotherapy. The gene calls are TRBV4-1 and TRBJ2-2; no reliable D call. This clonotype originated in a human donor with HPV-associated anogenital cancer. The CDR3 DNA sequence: TGCGCCAGCAGCCAAGTAGATAATCACGGGGAGCTGTTTTTT. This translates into CASSQVDNHGELFF.